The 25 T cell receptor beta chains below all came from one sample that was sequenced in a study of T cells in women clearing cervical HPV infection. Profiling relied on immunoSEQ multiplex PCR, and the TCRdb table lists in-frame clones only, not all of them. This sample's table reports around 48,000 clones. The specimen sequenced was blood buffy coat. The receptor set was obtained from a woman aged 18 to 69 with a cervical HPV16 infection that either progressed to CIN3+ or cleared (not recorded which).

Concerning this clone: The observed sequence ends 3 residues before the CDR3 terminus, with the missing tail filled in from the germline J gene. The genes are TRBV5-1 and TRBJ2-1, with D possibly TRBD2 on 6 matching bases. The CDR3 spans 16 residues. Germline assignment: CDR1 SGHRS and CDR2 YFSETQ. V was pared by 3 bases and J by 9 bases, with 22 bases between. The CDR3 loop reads CASSYNRDLPFFEQFF. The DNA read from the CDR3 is TGCGCCAGCAGCTACAACCGGGACTTGCCCTTCTTTGAG.

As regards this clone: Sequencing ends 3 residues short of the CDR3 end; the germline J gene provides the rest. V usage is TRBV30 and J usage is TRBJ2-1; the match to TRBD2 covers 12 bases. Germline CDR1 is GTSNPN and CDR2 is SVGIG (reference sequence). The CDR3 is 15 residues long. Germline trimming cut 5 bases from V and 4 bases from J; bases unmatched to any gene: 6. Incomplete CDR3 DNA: TGTGCCTGGCAAGATACTAGCGGGGGGTACAATGAG. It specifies CAWQDTSGGYNE. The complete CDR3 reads CAWQDTSGGYNEQFF. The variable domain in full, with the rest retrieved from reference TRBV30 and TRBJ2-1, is SQTIHQWPATLVQPVGSPLSLECTVEGTSNPNLYWYRQAAGRGLQLLFYSVGIGQISSEVPQNLSASRPQDRQFILSSKKLLLSDSGFYLCAWQDTSGGYNEQFFGPGTRLTVL.

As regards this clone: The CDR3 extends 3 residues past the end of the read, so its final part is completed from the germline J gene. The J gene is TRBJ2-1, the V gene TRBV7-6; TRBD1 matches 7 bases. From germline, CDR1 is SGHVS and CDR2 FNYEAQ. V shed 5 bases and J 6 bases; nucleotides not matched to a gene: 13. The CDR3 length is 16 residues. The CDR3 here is CASSPSRDRKTNEQFF. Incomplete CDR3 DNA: TGTGCCAGCAGCCCCTCCCGGGACAGAAAGACCAATGAG.

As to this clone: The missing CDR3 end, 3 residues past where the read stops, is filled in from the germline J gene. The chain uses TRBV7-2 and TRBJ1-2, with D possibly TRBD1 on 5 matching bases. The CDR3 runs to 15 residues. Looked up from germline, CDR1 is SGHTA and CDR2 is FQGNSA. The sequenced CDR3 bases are TGTGCCAGCAGCCTCAACGGGGGGGGGTTGGGCGGC. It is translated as CASSLNGGGLGG. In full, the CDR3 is CASSLNGGGLGGYTF.

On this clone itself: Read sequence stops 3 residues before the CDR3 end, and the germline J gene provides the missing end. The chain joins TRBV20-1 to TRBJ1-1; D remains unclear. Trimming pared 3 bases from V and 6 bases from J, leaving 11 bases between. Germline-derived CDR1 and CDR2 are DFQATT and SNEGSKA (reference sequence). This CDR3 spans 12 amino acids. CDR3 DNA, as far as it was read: TGCAGTGCTAGTGAGCTTTCCCCTGAA. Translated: CSASELSPE. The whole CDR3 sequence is CSASELSPEAFF.

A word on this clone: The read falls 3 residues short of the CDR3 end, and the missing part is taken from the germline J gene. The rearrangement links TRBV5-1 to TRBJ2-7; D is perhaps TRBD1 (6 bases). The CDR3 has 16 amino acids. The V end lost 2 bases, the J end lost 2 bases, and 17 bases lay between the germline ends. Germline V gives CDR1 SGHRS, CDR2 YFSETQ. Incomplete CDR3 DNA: TGCGCCAGCAGCTTCCCTGGACAGCCTGGACCCTACGAG. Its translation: CASSFPGQPGPYE. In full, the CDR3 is CASSFPGQPGPYEQYF. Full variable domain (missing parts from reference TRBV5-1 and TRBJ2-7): KAGVTQTPRYLIKTRGQQVTLSCSPISGHRSVSWYQQTPGQGLQFLFEYFSETQRNKGNFPGRFSGRQFSNSRSEMNVSTLELGDSALYLCASSFPGQPGPYEQYFGPGTRLTVT.

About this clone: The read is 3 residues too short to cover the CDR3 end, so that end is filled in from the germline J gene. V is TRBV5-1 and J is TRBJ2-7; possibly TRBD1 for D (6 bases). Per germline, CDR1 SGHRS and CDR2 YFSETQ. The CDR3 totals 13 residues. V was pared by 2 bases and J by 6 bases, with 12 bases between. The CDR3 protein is CASSFQGFGEQYF. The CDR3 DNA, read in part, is TGCGCCAGCAGCTTTCAGGGGTTCGGCGAG.

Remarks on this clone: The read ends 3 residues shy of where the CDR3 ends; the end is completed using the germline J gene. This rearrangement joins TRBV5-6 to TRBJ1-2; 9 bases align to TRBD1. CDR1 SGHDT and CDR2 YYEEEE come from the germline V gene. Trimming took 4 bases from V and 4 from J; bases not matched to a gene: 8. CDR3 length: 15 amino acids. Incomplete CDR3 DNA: TGTGCCAGCAGCCCGGGACAGGGTATTGCCTATGGC. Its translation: CASSPGQGIAYG. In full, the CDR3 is CASSPGQGIAYGYTF.

The DNA read from the CDR3 is TGCGCCAGCAGCCTGGGACAGGGGAATTCACCC. Translated, it gives CASSLGQGNSP. The CDR3, in full, reads CASSLGQGNSPLHF. The chain carries TRBV5-1 and TRBJ1-6; TRBD1 aligns across 10 bases. The read finishes 3 residues shy of the CDR3 end, and the germline J gene is used to complete it. The junction had 2 bases not matched to a gene; V was cut back by 4 bases and J by 7 bases. Per the germline V gene, CDR1 is SGHRS and CDR2 is YFSETQ. The CDR3 has 14 amino acids.

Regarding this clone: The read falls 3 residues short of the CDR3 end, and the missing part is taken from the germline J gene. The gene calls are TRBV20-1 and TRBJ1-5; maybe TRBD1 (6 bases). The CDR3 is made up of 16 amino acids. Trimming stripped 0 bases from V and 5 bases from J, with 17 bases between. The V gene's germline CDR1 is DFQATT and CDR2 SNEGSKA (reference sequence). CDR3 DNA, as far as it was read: TGCAGTGCTAGAGATTTTTGGCAGGGGAATTATCAGCCC. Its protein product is CSARDFWQGNYQP. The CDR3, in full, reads CSARDFWQGNYQPQHF.

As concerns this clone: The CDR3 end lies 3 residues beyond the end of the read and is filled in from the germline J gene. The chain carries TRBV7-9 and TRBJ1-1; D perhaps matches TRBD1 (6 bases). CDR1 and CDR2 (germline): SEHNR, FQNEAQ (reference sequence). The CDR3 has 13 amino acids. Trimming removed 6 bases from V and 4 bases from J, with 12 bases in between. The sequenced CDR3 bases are TGTGCCAGCAGAGGGGGAGGGATCACTGAA. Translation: CASRGGGITE. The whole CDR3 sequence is CASRGGGITEAFF. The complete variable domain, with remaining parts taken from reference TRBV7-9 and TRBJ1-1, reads DTGVSQNPRHKITKRGQNVTFRCDPISEHNRLYWYRQTLGQGPEFLTYFQNEAQLEKSRLLSDRFSAERPKGSFSTLEIQRTEQGDSAMYLCASRGGGITEAFFGQGTRLTVV.

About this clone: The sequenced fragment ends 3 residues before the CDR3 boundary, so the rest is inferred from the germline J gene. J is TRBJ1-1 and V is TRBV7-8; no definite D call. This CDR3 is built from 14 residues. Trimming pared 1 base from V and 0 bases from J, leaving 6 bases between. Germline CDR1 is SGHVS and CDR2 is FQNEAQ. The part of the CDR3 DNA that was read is TGTGCCAGCAGCTTAGGCCAGTTGAACACTGAA. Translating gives CASSLGQLNTE. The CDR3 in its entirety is CASSLGQLNTEAFF.

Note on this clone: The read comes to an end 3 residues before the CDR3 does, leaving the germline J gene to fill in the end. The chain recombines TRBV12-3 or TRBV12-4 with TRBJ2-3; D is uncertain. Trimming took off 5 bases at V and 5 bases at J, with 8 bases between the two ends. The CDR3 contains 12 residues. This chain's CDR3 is CASSNLEDTQYF. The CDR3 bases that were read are TGTGCCAGCAGTAACCTAGAAGATACG.

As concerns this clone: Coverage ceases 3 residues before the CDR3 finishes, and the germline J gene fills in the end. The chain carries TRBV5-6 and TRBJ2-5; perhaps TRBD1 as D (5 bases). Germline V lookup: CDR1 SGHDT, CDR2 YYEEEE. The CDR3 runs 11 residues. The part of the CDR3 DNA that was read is TGTGCCAGCAGCTTGGGGACAACC. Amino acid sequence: CASSLGTT. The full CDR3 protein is CASSLGTTQYF. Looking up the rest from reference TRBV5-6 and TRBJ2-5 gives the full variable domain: DAGVTQSPTHLIKTRGQQVTLRCSPKSGHDTVSWYQQALGQGPQFIFQYYEEEERQRGNFPDRFSGHQFPNYSSELNVNALLLGDSALYLCASSLGTTQYFGPGTRLLVL.

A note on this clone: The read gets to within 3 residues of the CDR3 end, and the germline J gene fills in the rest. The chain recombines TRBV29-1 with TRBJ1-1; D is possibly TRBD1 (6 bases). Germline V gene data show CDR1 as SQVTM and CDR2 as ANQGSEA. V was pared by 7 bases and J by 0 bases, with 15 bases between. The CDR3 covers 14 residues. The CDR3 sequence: CSAVGAAMNTEAFF. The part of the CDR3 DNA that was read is TGCAGCGCGGTGGGGGCAGCTATGAACACTGAA.

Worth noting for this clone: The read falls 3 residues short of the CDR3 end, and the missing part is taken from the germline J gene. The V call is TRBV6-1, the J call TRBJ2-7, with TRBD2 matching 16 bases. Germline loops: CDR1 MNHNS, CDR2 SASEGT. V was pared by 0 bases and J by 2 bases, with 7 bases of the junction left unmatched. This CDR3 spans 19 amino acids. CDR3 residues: CASSEALSGTSGRAYEQYF. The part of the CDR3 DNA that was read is TGTGCCAGCAGTGAAGCCTTATCCGGGACTAGCGGGAGGGCCTACGAG.

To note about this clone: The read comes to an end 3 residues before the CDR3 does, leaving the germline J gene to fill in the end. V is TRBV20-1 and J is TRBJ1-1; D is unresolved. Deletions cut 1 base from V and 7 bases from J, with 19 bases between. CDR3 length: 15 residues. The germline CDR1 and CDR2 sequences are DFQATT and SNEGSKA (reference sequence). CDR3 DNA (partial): TGCAGTGCTAGAGGGTCCGGGGATCGGCAACGTGAA. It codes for CSARGSGDRQRE. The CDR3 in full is CSARGSGDRQREAFF.

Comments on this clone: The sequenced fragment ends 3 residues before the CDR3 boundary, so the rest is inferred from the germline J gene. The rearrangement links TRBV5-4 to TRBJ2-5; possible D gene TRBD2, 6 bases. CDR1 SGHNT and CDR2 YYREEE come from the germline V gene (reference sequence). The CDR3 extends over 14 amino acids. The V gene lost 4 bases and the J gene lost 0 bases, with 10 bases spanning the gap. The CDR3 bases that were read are TGTGCCAGCAGCCATTGGGGGGACCAAGAGACC. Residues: CASSHWGDQET. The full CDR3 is CASSHWGDQETQYF. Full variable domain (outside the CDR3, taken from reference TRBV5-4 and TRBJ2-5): ETGVTQSPTHLIKTRGQQVTLRCSSQSGHNTVSWYQQALGQGPQFIFQYYREEENGRGNFPPRFSGLQFPNYSSELNVNALELDDSALYLCASSHWGDQETQYFGPGTRLLVL.

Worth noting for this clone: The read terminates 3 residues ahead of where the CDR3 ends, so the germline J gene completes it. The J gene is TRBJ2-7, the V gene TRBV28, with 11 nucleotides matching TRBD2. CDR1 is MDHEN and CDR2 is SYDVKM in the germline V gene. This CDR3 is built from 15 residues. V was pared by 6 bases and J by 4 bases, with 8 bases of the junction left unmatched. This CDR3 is CASSSLAGVTYEQYF. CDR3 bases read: TGTGCCAGCAGCTCACTAGCGGGAGTCACATACGAG.

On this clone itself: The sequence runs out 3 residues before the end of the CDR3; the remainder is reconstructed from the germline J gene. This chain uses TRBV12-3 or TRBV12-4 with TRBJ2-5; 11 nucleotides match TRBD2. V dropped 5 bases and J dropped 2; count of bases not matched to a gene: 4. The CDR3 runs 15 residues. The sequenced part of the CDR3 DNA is TGTGCCAGCAGTCGTAGCGGGGGGGGTCAAGAGACC. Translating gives CASSRSGGGQET. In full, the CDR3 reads CASSRSGGGQETQYF.

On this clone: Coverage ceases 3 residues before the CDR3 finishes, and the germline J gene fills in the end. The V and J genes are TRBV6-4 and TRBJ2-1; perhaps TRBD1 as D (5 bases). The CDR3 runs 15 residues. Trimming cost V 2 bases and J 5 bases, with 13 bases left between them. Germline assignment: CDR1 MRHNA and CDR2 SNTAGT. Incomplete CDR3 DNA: TGTGCCAGCAGTGACCCCAGGGTAAGAAACAATGAG. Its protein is CASSDPRVRNNE. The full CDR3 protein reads CASSDPRVRNNEQFF.

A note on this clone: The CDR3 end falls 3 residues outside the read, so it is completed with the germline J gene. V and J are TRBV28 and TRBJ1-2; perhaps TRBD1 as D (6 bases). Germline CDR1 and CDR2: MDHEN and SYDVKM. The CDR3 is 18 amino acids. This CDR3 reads CASISGGGRLTLWAHYTF. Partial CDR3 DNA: TGTGCCAGCATCAGCGGGGGGGGCAGACTAACCTTATGGGCCCAC.

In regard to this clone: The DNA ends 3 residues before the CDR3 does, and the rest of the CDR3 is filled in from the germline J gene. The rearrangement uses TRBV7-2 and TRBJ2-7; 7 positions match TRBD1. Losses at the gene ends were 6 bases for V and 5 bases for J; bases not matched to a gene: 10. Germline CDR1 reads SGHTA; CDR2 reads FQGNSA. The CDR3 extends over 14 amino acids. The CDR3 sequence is CASSFTGTEDEQYF. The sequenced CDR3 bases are TGTGCCAGCAGTTTCACCGGGACAGAAGACGAG.

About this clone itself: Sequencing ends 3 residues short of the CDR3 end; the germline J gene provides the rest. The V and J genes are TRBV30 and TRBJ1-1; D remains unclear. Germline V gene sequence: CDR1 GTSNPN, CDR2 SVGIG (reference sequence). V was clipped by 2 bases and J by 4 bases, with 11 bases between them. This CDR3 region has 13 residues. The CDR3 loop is CAWSPFGLTEAFF. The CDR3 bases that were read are TGTGCCTGGAGTCCTTTTGGCCTCACTGAA.

CDR3 DNA, as far as it was read: TGTGCCAGCAGCGCCCGATCACTAGCGGGGGGAAAAAGTTCAGATACG. It codes for CASSARSLAGGKSSDT. The whole CDR3 region reads CASSARSLAGGKSSDTQYF. V and J are TRBV9 and TRBJ2-3, with 12 bases fitting TRBD2. Read coverage stops 3 residues before the CDR3 terminus; the germline J gene supplies the remainder. The germline gives CDR1 SGDLS, CDR2 YYNGEE. Trimming at V came to 3 bases and at J to 4 bases, leaving 15 bases not matched to a gene. This CDR3 is 19 amino acids long.